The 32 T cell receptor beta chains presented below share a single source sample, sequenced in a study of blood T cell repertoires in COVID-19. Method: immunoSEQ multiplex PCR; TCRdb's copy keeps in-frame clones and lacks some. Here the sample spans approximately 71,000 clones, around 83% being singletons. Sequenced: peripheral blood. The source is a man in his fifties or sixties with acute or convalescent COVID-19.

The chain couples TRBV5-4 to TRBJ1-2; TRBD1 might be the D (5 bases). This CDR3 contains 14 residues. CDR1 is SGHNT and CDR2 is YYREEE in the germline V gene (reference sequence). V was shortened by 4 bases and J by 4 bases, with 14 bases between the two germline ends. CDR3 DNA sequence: TGTGCCAGCAGCCCAGCCCTGGGGGGCTATGGCTACACCTTC. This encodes CASSPALGGYGYTF.

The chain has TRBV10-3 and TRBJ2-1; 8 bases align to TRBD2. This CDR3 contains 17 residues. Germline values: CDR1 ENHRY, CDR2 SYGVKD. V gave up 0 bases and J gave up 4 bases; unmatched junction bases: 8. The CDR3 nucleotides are TGTGCCATCAGTGAGTCGACCGGGAGGGGGAGATACAATGAGCAGTTCTTC. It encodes CAISESTGRGRYNEQFF.

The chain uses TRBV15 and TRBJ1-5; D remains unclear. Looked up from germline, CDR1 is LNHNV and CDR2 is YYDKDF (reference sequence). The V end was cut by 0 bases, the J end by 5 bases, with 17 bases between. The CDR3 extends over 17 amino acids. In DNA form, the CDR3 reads TGTGCCACCAGCAGAGATCACGGCCTCATGGGCTATCAGCCCCAGCATTTT. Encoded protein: CATSRDHGLMGYQPQHF.

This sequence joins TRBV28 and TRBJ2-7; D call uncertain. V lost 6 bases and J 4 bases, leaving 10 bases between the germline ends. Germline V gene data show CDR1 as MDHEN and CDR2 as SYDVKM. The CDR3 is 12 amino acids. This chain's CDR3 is CASSTTRYEQYF. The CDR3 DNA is TGTGCCAGCAGCACGACAAGATACGAGCAGTACTTC.

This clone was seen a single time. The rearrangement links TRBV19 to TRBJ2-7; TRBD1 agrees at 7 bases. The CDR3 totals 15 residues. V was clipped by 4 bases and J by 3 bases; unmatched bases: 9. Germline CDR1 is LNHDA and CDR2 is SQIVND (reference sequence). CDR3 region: CASSSSGGDNYEQYF. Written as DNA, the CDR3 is TGTGCCAGTAGTAGCTCAGGGGGAGATAACTACGAGCAGTACTTC.

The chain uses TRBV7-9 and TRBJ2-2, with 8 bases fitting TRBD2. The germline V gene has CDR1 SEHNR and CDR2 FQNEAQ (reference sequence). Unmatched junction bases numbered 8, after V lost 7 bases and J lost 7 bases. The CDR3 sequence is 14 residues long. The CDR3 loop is CASTRAGANGELFF. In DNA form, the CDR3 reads TGTGCCAGCACCAGAGCGGGAGCGAACGGGGAGCTGTTTTTT.

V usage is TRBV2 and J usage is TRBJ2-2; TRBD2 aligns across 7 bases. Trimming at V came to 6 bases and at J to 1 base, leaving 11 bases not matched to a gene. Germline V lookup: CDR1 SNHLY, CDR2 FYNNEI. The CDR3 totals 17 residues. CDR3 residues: CASRGRRDYLNTGELFF. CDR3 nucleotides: TGTGCCAGCAGGGGAAGGCGGGACTACTTGAACACCGGGGAGCTGTTTTTT.

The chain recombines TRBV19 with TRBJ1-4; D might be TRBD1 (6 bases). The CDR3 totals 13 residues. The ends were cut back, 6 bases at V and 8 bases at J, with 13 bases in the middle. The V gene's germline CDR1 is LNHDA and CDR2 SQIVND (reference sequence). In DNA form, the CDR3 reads TGTGCCAGTAGACCCAGGGGCAACGAAAAACTGTTTTTT. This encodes CASRPRGNEKLFF.

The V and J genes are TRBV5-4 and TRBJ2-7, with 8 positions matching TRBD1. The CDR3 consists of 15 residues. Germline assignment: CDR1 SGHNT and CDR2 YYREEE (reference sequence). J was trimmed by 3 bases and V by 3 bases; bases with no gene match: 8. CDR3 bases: TGTGCCAGCAGCTCAGGGACAGGTGGATTCTACGAGCAGTACTTC. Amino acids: CASSSGTGGFYEQYF.

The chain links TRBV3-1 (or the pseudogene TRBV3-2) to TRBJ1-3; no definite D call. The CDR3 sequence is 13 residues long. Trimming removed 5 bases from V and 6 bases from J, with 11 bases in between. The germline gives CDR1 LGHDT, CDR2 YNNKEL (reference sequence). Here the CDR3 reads CASSISSENTIYF. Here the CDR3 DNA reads TGTGCCAGCAGCATTTCAAGCGAAAACACCATATATTTT.

CDR3 nucleotides: TGTGCCAGCTCACCAACGGCAGGGGTGAATCAGCCCCAGCATTTT. It translates to CASSPTAGVNQPQHF. The chain combines TRBV18 with TRBJ1-5; TRBD1 might be the D (6 bases). Germline CDR1 is KGHSH and CDR2 is LQKENI. V dropped 2 bases and J dropped 4 bases, with 12 bases sitting between them. This CDR3 contains 15 residues.

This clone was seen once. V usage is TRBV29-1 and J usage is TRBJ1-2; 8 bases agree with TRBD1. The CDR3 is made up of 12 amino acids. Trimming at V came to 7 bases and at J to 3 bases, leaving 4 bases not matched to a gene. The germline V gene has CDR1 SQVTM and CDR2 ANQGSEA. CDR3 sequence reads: CSATGDDYGYTF. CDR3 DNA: TGCAGCGCGACAGGGGACGACTATGGCTACACCTTC.

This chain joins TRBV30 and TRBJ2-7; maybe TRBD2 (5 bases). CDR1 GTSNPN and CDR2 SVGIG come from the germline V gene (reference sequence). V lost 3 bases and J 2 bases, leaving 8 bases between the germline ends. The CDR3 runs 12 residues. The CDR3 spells CAWRGAPYEQYF. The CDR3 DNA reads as TGTGCCTGGAGGGGAGCACCCTACGAGCAGTACTTC.

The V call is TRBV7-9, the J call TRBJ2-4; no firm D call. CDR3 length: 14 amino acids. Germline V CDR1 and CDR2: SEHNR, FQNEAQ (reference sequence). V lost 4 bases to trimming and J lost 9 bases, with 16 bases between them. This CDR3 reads CASSSPSSFGIQYF. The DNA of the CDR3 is TGTGCCAGCAGCTCCCCGAGTAGCTTCGGCATTCAGTACTTC.

CDR3 DNA sequence: TGCGCCAGCAGCTTTACAGGGGCGGATTCACCCCTCCACTTT. As protein: CASSFTGADSPLHF. This chain links TRBV5-1 with TRBJ1-6, with 7 bases matching TRBD1. V was pared by 2 bases and J by 8 bases, with 4 bases of the junction left unmatched. The length of the CDR3 is 14 residues. Germline lookup yields CDR1 SGHRS and CDR2 YFSETQ.

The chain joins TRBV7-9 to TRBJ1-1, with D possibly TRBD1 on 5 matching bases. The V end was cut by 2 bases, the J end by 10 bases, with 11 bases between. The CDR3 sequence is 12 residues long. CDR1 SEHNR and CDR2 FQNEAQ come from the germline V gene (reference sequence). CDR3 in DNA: TGTGCCAGCAGCTTATTTGGGGCTGGAGCTTTCTTT. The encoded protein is CASSLFGAGAFF.

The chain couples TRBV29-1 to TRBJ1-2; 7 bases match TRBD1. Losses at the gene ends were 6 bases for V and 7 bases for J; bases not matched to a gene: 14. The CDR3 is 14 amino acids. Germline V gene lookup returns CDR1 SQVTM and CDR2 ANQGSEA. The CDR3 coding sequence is TGCAGCGTGGGATCCTCGACAGGGTTTGGTGGCTACACCTTC. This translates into CSVGSSTGFGGYTF.

CDR3 nucleotide sequence: TGTGCCAGCAGCTTGGTTGGGGGCCTCACCTACGAGCAGTACTTC. This encodes CASSLVGGLTYEQYF. This rearrangement joins TRBV5-5 to TRBJ2-7; TRBD1 is a possible D gene (6 bases). Trimming removed 0 bases at V and 2 bases at J, with 12 bases between. Germline values: CDR1 SGHKS, CDR2 YYEKEE (reference sequence). This CDR3 comprises 15 residues.

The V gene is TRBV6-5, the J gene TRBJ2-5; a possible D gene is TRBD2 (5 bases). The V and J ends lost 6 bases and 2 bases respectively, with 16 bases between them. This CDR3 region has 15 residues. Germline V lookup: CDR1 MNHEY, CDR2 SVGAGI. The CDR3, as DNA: TGTGCCAGCAGCCTCGTGTCTAGCATGCAAGAGACCCAGTACTTC. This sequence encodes CASSLVSSMQETQYF.

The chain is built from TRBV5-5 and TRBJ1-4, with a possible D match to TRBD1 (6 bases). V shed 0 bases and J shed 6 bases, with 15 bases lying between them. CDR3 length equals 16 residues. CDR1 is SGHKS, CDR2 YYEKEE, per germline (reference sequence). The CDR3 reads CASSLEGGAGYEKLFF. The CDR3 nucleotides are TGTGCCAGCAGCTTGGAAGGGGGAGCGGGATATGAAAAACTGTTTTTT. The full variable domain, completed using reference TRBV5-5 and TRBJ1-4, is DAGVTQSPTHLIKTRGQQVTLRCSPISGHKSVSWYQQVLGQGPQFIFQYYEKEERGRGNFPDRFSARQFPNYSSELNVNALLLGDSALYLCASSLEGGAGYEKLFFGSGTQLSVL.

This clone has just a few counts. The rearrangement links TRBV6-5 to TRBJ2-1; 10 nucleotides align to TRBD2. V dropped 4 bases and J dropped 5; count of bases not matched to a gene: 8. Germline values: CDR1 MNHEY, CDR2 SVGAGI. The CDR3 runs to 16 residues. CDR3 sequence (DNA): TGTGCCAGCAGTTCGAAAGCGGGAGGGCCCCACAATGAGCAGTTCTTC. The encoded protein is CASSSKAGGPHNEQFF.

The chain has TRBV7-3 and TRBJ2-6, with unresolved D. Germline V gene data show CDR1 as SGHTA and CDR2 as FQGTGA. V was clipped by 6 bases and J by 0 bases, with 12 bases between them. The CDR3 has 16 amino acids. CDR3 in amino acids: CASSGPASSGANVLTF. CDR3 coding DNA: TGTGCCAGCAGTGGCCCGGCTAGCTCTGGGGCCAACGTCCTGACTTTC.

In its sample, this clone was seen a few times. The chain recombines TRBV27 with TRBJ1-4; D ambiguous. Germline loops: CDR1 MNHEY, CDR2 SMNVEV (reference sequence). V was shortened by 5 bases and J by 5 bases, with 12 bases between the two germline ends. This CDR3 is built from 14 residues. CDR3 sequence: CASSEVRWNEKLFF. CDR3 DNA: TGTGCCAGCAGTGAGGTGAGGTGGAATGAAAAACTGTTTTTT.

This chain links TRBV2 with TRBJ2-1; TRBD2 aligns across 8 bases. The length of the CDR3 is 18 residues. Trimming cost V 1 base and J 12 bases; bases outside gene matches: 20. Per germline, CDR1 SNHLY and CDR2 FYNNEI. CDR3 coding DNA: TGTGCCAGCAGTGAAGTAGATGGCGGGACTAGTCCTCTGTTAGCGCAGTTCTTC. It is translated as CASSEVDGGTSPLLAQFF.

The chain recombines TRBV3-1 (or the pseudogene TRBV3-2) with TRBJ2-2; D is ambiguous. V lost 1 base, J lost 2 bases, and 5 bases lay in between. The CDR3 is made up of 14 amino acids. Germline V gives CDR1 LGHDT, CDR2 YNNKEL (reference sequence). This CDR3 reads CASSQGRNTGELFF. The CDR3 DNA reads TGTGCCAGCAGCCAAGGTCGTAACACCGGGGAGCTGTTTTTT.

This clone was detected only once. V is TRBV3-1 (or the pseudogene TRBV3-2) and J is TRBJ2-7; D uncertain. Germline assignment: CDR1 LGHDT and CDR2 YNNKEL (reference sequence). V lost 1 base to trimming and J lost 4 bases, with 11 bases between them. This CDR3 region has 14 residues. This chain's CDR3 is CASSQGSRRYEQYF. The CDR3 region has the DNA TGTGCCAGCAGCCAAGGTTCTAGGCGATACGAGCAGTACTTC.

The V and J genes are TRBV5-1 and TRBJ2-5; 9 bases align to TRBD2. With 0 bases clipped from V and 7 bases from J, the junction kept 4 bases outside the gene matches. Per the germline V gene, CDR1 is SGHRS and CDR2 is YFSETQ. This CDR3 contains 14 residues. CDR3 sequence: CASSLGTSEGTQYF. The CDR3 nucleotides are TGCGCCAGCAGCTTGGGGACTAGCGAGGGGACCCAGTACTTC.

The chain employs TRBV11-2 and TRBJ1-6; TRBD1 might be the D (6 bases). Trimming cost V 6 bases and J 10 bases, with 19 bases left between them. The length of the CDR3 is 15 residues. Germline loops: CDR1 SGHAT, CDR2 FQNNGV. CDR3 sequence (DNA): TGTGCCAGCAGAATGGGAGACAGGCGATGGTCACCCCTCCACTTT. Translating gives CASRMGDRRWSPLHF.

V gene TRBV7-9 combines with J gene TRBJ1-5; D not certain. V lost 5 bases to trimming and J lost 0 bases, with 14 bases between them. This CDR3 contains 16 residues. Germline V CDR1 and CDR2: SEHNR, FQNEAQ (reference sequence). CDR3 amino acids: CASSLSGRDSNQPQHF. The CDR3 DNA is TGTGCCAGCAGCCTCTCCGGTCGGGATAGCAATCAGCCCCAGCATTTT.

The CDR3 protein is CASSPMGGTSGNTIYF. In nucleotides, the CDR3 is TGTGCCAGCAGCCCCATGGGGGGGACATCTGGAAACACCATATATTTT. The V gene is TRBV9, the J gene TRBJ1-3; a possible D gene is TRBD1 (6 bases). This CDR3 comprises 16 residues. V was cut by 4 bases and J by 1 base, with 15 bases left in between. The V gene's germline CDR1 is SGDLS and CDR2 YYNGEE.

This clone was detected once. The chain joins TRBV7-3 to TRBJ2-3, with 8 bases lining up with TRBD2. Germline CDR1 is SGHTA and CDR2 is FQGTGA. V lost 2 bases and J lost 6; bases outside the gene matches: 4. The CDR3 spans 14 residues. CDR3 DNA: TGTGCCAGCAGCTTAGCGGGGGGACTTGATACGCAGTATTTT. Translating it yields CASSLAGGLDTQYF. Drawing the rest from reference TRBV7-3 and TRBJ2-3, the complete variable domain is GAGVSQTPSNKVTEKGKYVELRCDPISGHTALYWYRQSLGQGPEFLIYFQGTGAADDSGLPNDRFFAVRPEGSVSTLKIQRTERGDSAVYLCASSLAGGLDTQYFGPGTRLTVL.

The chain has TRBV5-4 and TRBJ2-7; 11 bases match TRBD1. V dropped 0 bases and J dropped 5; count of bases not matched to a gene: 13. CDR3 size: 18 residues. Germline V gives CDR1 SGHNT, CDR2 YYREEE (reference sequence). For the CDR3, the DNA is TGTGCCAGCAGCTTGGTTTTTGGCGCCGGGACAGGGGGAGACGAGCAGTACTTC. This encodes CASSLVFGAGTGGDEQYF.